This T cell receptor beta chain was sequenced in a study of T cell clonotyping in hematopoietic cell transplantation. TCRdb's copy holds only in-frame clones and misses some; the assay was immunoSEQ multiplex PCR. The sample yields about 76,000 clones, approximately 95% seen once. Germline CDR1 and CDR2: SGDLS and YYNGEE. V shed 0 bases and J 0 bases; nucleotides not matched to a gene: 4. The CDR3 extends over 16 amino acids. On this clone itself: Its matching antigen is unknown.

Whole-study findings and limits: CD4 and CD8 repertoire contributions could not be separated without sorting.

Time point noted: recipient sample about 28 days before transplant, after cytoreduction. The rearrangement uses TRBV9 and TRBJ2-7; 9 bases are shared with TRBD2. Specimen: peripheral blood mononuclear cells, collected before stem cell transplant. This clonotype was sampled from a woman aged 45-65 years with acute myeloid leukemia. Some clones in this sample may be carry-over from other donors' samples. The CDR3 DNA reads TGTGCCAGCAGCGTAGGGTGGACTAGCGCCTCCTACGAGCAGTACTTC. Translating gives CASSVGWTSASYEQYF.